The present entry profiles one TCR beta chain with its context. The sample is drawn from a study of blood T cell repertoires in COVID-19. For the study at large: Sites across the United States, Italy and Spain contributed samples from acute and convalescent COVID-19. PBMCs, B-cell-depleted T cells, or T cells were the source of the cDNA or gDNA that made up the material.

The CDR3 runs to 16 residues. V trimming: 7 bases; J trimming: 0 bases; junction bases outside the gene matches: 12. CDR1 and CDR2 (germline): GTSNPN, SVGIG (reference sequence). Original methodology: Reference gene primer amplification in the assay estimated nucleated cell counts. Profiling relied on immunoSEQ multiplex PCR, and the TCRdb table lists in-frame clones only, not all of them. The D gene and trimming were derived from the DNA, and the V and J assignments and clone size from that table. The sample has about 140,000 clones, 76% seen once; the top ten hold over 4%. Material: peripheral blood. The chain employs TRBV30 and TRBJ2-1, with TRBD1 identical over 7 bases. This sequence was found in a woman aged 80 or over with active or convalescent COVID-19. The CDR3 coding sequence is TGTGCCTCCTTAAAAGGGGGCGCAATCTCCTACAATGAGCAGTTCTTC. Translated: CASLKGGAISYNEQFF.